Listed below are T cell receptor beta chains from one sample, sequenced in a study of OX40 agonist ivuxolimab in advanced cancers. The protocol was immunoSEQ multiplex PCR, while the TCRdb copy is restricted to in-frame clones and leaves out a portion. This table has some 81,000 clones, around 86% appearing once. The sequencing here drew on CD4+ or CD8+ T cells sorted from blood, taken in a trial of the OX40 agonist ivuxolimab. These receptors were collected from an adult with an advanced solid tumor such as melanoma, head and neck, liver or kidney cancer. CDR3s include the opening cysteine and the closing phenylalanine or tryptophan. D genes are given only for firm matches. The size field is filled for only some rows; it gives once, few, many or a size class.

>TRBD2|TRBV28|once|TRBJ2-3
CASSWTSGRRRDTQYF
TGTGCCAGCAGTTGGACTAGCGGGAGACGGCGCGATACGCAGTATTTT
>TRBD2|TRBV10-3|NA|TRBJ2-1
CAMGLGGSSYNEQFF
TGTGCCATGGGACTAGGGGGGAGCTCCTACAATGAGCAGTTCTTC
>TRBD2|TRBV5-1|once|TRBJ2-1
CASSETGLAGPTLYNEQFF
TGCGCCAGCAGCGAGACGGGACTAGCGGGACCTACGCTCTACAATGAGCAGTTCTTC
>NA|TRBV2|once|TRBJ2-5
CASSGQAEETQYF
TGTGCCAGCAGTGGACAGGCGGAGGAGACCCAGTACTTC
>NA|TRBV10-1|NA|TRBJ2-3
CASSDTGNTDTQYF
TGCGCCAGCAGTGATACTGGGAACACAGATACGCAGTATTTT
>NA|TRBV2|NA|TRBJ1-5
CASSKRTALNQPQHF
TGTGCCAGCAGCAAAAGGACAGCTCTAAATCAGCCCCAGCATTTT
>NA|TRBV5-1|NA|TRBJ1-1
CASSLETASSAFF
TGCGCCAGCAGCTTGGAGACAGCCTCTTCAGCTTTCTTT
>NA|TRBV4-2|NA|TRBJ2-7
CASSQDRNHAYEQYF
TGTGCCAGCAGCCAAGATAGAAACCACGCCTACGAGCAGTACTTC
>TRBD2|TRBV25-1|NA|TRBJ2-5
CASSVSGGAAETQYF
TGTGCCAGCAGCGTTAGCGGGGGGGCCGCCGAGACCCAGTACTTC
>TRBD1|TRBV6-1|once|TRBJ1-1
CASNRGMNTEAFF
TGTGCCAGCAACAGGGGCATGAACACTGAAGCTTTCTTT
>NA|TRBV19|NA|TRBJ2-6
CATLGANVLTF
TGTGCCACCCTGGGGGCCAACGTCCTGACTTTC
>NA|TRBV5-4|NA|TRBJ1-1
CASSLVGANTEAFF
TGTGCCAGCAGCTTGGTGGGAGCGAACACTGAAGCTTTCTTT
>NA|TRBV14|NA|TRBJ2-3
CASSQVFGRDPPDTQYF
TGTGCCAGCAGCCAAGTGTTCGGGCGGGACCCCCCAGATACGCAGTATTTT
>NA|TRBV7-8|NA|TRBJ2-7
CASSLGISYEQYF
TGTGCCAGCAGCTTGGGGATTTCCTACGAGCAGTACTTC
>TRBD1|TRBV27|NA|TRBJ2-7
CASSWGQGHYEQYF
TGTGCCAGCAGTTGGGGACAGGGCCACTACGAGCAGTACTTC
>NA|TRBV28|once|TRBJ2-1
CASSSGGGSYNEQFF
TGTGCCAGCAGTTCGGGGGGCGGTTCCTACAATGAGCAGTTCTTC
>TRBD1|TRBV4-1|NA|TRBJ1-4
CASSQDRQGNEKLFF
TGCGCCAGCAGCCAAGATAGACAGGGGAATGAAAAACTGTTTTTT
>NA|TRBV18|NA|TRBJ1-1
CASSPRGANTEAFF
TGTGCCAGCTCACCACGAGGGGCGAACACTGAAGCTTTCTTT
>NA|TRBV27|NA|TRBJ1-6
CASSLRLGRTNSPLHF
TGTGCCAGCAGCCTTCGCCTTGGACGGACCAATTCACCCCTCCACTTT
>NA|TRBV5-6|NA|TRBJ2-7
CASSFSAYEQYF
TGTGCCAGCAGCTTCAGCGCCTACGAGCAGTACTTC
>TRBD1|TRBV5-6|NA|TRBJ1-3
CATGTGQGAGNTIYF
TGTGCCACAGGAACAGGACAGGGGGCCGGAAACACCATATATTTT
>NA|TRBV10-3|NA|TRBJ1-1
CANGRLNTEAFF
TGTGCCAACGGACGGTTGAACACTGAAGCTTTCTTT
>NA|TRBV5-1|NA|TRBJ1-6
CASSLGFDSPLHF
TGCGCCAGCAGCTTGGGTTTTGATTCACCCCTCCACTTT
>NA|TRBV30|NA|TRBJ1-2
CAWSVGPRGYTF
TGTGCCTGGAGTGTGGGGCCGCGTGGCTACACCTTC
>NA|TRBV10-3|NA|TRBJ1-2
CAISEQGSGYTF
TGTGCCATCAGTGAACAGGGAAGCGGCTACACCTTC
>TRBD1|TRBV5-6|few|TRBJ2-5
CASSSVGETGKETQYF
TGTGCCAGCAGCTCGGTGGGTGAGACAGGGAAAGAGACCCAGTACTTC
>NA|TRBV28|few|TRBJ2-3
CASSANYREPPTDTQYF
TGTGCCAGCAGTGCCAACTACAGGGAACCCCCCACAGATACGCAGTATTTT
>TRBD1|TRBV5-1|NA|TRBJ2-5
CASSFEQGFQETQYF
TGCGCCAGCAGCTTCGAACAGGGGTTCCAAGAGACCCAGTACTTC
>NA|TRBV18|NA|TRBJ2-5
CASSPGLAGETQYF
TGTGCCAGCTCACCGGGGCTGGCGGGCGAGACCCAGTACTTC
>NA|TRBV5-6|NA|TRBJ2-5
CASSFRDGQETQYF
TGTGCCAGCAGCTTCCGGGACGGACAAGAGACCCAGTACTTC
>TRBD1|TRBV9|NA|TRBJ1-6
CASSSRDRGDNSPLHF
TGTGCCAGCAGCTCTCGGGACAGGGGCGATAATTCACCCCTCCACTTT
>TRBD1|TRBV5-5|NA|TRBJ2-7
CASSTTGYEQYF
TGTGCCAGCAGCACGACAGGGTACGAGCAGTACTTC
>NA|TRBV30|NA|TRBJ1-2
CACPGGGSYGYTF
TGTGCCTGCCCCGGGGGGGGTAGCTATGGCTACACCTTC
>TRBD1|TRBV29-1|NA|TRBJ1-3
CSVVGVGQGASGNTIYF
TGCAGCGTTGTTGGGGTGGGACAGGGGGCTTCAGGAAACACCATATATTTT
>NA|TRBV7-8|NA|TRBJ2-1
CASSPFDNEQFF
TGTGCCAGCAGCCCCTTTGACAATGAGCAGTTCTTC
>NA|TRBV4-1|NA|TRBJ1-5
CASSQDPDSHGTQHF
TGCGCCAGCAGCCAAGACCCGGACAGCCATGGGACCCAGCATTTT
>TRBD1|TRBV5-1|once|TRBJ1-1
CASSTQGAVNTEAFF
TGCGCCAGCAGCACACAGGGGGCGGTGAACACTGAAGCTTTCTTT
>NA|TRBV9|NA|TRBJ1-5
CASSMGNSNQPQHF
TGTGCCAGCAGTATGGGGAATAGCAATCAGCCCCAGCATTTT
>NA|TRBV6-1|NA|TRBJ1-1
CASSEVGGSTEAFF
TGTGCCAGCAGTGAGGTAGGGGGATCGACTGAAGCTTTCTTT
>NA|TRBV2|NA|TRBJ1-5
CASSDTTFSYSNQPQHF
TGTGCCAGCAGTGATACGACTTTCAGTTATAGCAATCAGCCCCAGCATTTT
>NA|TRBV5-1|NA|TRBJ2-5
CASSLGTPPRETQYF
TGCGCCAGCAGCTTGGGGACTCCCCCGCGGGAGACCCAGTACTTC
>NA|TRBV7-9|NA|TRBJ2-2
CASSLVSSSTGELFF
TGTGCCAGCAGCTTAGTTTCTAGCTCCACCGGGGAGCTGTTTTTT
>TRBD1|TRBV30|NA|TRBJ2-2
CAWTETGGRSGELFF
TGTGCCTGGACCGAGACAGGGGGGCGGTCCGGGGAGCTGTTTTTT
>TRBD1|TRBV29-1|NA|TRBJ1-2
CSADRASESYTF
TGCAGCGCCGACAGGGCCTCGGAGAGCTACACCTTC
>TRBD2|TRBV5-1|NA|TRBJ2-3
CASKREGTDTQYF
TGCGCCAGCAAGCGGGAGGGCACAGATACGCAGTATTTT
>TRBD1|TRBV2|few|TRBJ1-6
CASSEDTGGNSPLHF
TGTGCCAGCAGTGAAGATACAGGGGGGAATTCACCCCTCCACTTT
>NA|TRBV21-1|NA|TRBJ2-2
CASSKVAGTGYTGELFF
TGTGCCAGCAGCAAAGTCGCCGGGACAGGATACACCGGGGAGCTGTTTTTT
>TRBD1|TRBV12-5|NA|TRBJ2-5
CTPYEGTGGAVQYF
TGTACACCATACGAAGGGACAGGGGGCGCGGTACAGTACTTC
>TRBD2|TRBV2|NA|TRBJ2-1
CASSSSGGPYNEQFF
TGTGCCAGCAGTTCTAGCGGGGGACCCTACAATGAGCAGTTCTTC
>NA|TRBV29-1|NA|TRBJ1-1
CSVEDGVVRTEAFF
TGCAGCGTTGAAGACGGTGTTGTGAGGACTGAAGCTTTCTTT
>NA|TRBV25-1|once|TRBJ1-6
CASSEGGHNSPLHF
TGTGCCAGCAGTGAAGGGGGGCATAATTCACCCCTCCACTTT
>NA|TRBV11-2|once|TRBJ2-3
CASSPQKTQDTQYF
TGTGCCAGCAGCCCCCAGAAGACACAGGATACGCAGTATTTT
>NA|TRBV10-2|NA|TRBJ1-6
CASSGGSRNSPLHF
TGCGCCAGCAGTGGGGGCAGTAGGAATTCACCCCTCCACTTT
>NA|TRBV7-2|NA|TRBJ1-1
CASSSEGRVTEAFF
TGTGCCAGCAGCTCAGAGGGGCGAGTCACTGAAGCTTTCTTT
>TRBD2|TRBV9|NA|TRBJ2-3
CASSTSGTSVTDTQYF
TGTGCCAGCAGCACCTCCGGGACTAGCGTAACAGATACGCAGTATTTT
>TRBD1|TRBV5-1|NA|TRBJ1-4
CASSLVEGARFTNEKLFF
TGCGCCAGCAGCTTGGTGGAGGGGGCGAGGTTCACTAATGAAAAACTGTTTTTT
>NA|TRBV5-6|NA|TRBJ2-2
CASRRRTTNTGELFF
TGTGCCAGCAGGCGAAGGACTACTAACACCGGGGAGCTGTTTTTT
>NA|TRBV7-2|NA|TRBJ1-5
CASSLSLRGSNQPQHF
TGTGCCAGCAGCTTATCTCTCAGAGGGAGCAATCAGCCCCAGCATTTT